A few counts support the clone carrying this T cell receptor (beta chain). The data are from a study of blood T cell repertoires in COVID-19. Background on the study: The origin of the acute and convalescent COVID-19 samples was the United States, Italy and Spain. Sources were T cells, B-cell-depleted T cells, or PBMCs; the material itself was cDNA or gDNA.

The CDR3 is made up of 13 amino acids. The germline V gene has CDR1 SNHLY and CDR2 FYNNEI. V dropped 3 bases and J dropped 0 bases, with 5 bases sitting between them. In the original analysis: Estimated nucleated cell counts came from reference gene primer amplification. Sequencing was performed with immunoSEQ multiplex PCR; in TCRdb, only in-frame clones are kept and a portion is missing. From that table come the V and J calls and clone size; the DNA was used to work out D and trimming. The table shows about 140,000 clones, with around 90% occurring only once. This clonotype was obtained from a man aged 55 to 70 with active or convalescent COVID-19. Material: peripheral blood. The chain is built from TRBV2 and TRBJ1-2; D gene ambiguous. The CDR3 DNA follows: TGTGCCAGCAGTGACAGTCCTAACTATGGCTACACCTTC. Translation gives CASSDSPNYGYTF.